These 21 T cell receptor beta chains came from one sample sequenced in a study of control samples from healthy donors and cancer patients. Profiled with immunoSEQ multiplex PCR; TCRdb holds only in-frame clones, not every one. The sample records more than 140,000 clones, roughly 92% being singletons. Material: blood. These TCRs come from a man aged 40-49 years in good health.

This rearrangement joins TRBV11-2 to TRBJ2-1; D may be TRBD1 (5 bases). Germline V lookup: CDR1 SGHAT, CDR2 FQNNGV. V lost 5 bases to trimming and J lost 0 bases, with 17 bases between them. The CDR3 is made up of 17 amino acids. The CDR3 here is CASSLYGAASSYNEQFF. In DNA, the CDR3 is TGTGCCAGCAGCCTATATGGGGCCGCGAGCTCCTACAATGAGCAGTTCTTC.

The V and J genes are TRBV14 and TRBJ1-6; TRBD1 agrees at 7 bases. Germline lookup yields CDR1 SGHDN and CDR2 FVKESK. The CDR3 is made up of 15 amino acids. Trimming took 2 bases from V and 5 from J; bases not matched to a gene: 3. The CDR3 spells CASSQSTGNNSPLHF. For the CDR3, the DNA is TGTGCCAGCAGCCAATCGACAGGGAATAATTCACCCCTCCACTTT.

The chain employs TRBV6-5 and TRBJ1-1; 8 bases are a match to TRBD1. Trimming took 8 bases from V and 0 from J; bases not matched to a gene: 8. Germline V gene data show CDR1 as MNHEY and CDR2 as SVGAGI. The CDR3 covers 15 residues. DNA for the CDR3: TGTGCCAGCCGTCAGGGGGCAGGAGTGAACACTGAAGCTTTCTTT. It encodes CASRQGAGVNTEAFF.

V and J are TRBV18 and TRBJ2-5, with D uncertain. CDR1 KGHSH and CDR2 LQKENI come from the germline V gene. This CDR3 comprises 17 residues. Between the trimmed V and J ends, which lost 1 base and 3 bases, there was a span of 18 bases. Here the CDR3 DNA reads TGTGCCAGCTCACCACTGGAACTGGCTAAGTCAAAAGAGACCCAGTACTTC. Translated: CASSPLELAKSKETQYF.

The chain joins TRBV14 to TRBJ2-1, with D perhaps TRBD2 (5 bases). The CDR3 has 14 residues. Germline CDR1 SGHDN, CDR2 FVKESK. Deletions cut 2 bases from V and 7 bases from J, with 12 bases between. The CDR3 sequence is CASSQQAQRNEQFF. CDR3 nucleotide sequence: TGTGCCAGCAGCCAACAGGCCCAGCGGAATGAGCAGTTCTTC.

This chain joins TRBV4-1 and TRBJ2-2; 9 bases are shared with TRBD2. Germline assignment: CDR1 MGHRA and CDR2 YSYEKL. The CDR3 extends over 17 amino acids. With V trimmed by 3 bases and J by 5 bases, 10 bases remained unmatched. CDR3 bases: TGCGCCAGCAGCCATGGGCGGGAGGGCCGGAGGACCGGGGAGCTGTTTTTT. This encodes CASSHGREGRRTGELFF.

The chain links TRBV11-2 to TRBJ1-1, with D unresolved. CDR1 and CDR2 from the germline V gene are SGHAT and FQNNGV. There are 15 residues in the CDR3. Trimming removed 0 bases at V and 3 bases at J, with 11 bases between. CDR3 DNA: TGTGCCAGCAGCTTAGATCGAATGGGGTACACTGAAGCTTTCTTT. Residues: CASSLDRMGYTEAFF.

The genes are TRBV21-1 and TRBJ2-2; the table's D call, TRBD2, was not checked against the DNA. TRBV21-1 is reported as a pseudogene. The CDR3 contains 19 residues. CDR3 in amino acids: CASSKYERGRRTYTGELFF. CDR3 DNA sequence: TGTGCCAGCAGCAAATATGAGCGGGGGAGGAGGACGTACACCGGGGAGCTGTTTTTT.

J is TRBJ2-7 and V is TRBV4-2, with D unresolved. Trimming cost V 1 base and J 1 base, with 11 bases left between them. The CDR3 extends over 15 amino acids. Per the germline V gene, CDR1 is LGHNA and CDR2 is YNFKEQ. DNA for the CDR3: TGTGCCAGCAGCCAAGTGGCTGGCAGTTCCTACGAGCAGTACTTC. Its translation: CASSQVAGSSYEQYF.

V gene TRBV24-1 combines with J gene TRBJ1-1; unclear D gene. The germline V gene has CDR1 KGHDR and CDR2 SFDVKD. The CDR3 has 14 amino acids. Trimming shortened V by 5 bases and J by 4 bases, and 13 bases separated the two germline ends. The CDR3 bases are TGTGCCACCAGTGCCCCAGGAGCGGGCACTGAAGCTTTCTTT. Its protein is CATSAPGAGTEAFF.

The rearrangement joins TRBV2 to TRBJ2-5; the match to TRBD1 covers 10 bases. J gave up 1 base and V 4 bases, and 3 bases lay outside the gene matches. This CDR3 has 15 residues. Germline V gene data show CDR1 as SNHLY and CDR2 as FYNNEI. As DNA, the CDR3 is TGTGCCAGCAGTGGACAGGGGGCCGGCCAAGAGACCCAGTACTTC. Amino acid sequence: CASSGQGAGQETQYF.

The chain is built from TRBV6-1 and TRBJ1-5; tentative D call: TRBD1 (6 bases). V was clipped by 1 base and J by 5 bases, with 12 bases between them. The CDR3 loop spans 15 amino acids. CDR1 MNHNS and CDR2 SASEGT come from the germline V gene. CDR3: CASSEVRGAYQPQHF. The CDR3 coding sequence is TGTGCCAGCAGTGAAGTTAGGGGGGCATATCAGCCCCAGCATTTT.

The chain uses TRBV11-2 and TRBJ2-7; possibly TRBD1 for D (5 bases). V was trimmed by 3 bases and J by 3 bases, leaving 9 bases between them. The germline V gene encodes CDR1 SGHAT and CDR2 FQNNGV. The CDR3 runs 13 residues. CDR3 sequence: CASSFGHLYEQYF. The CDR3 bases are TGTGCCAGCAGCTTCGGACACCTCTACGAGCAGTACTTC.

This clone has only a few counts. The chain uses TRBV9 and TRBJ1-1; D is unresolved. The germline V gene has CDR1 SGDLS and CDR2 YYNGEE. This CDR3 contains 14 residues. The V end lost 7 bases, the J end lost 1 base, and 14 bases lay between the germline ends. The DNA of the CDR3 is TGTGCCAGCGGTAAAACTGGGGAGAACACTGAAGCTTTCTTT. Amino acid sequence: CASGKTGENTEAFF.

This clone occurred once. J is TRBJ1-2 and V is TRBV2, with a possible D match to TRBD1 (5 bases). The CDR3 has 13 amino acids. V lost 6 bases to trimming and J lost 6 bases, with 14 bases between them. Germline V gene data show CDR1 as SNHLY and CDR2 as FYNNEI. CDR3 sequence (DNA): TGTGCCAGCAGGAGGGAGGGGACGGATGGCTACACCTTC. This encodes CASRREGTDGYTF. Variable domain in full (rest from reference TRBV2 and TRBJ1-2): EPEVTQTPSHQVTQMGQEVILRCVPISNHLYFYWYRQILGQKVEFLVSFYNNEISEKSEIFDDQFSVERPDGSNFTLKIRSTKLEDSAMYFCASRREGTDGYTFGSGTRLTVV.

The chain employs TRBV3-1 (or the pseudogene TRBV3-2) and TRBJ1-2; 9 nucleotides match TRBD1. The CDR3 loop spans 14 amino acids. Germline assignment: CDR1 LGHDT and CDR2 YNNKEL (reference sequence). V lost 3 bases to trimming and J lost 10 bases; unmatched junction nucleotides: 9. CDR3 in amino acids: CASSHDRGADVYTF. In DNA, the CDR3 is TGTGCCAGCAGCCACGACAGGGGGGCCGACGTCTACACCTTC.

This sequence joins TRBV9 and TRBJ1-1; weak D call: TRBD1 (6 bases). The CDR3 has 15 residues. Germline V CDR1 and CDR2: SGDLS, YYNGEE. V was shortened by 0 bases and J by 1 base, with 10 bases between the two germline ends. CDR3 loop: CASSVEGVANTEAFF. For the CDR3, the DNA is TGTGCCAGCAGCGTAGAGGGGGTCGCGAACACTGAAGCTTTCTTT.

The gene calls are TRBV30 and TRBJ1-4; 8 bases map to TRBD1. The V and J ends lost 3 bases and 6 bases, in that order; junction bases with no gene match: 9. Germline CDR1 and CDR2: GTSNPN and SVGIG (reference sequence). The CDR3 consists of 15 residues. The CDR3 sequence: CAWSSPDRAHEKLFF. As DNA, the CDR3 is TGTGCCTGGAGCTCCCCGGACAGGGCCCATGAAAAACTGTTTTTT.

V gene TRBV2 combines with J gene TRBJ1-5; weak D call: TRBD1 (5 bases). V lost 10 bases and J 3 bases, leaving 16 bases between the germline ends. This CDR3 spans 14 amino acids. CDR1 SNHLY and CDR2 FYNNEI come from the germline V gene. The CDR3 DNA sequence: TGTGCCACCGCTCCGGAGGGGTACAATCAGCCCCAGCATTTT. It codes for CATAPEGYNQPQHF.

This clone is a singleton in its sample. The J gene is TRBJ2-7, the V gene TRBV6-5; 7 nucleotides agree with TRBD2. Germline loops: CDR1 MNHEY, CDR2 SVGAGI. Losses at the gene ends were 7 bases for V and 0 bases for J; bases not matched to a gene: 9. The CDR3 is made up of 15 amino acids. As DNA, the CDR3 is TGTGCCAGCAAAGGGGAGCGGGGTTCCTCCTACGAGCAGTACTTC. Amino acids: CASKGERGSSYEQYF.

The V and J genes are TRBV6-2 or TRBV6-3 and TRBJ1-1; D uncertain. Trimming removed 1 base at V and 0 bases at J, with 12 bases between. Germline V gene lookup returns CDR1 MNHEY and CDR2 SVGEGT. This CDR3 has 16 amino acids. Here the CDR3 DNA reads TGTGCCAGCAGTTACTTTGGGGTTATAATGAACACTGAAGCTTTCTTT. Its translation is CASSYFGVIMNTEAFF.